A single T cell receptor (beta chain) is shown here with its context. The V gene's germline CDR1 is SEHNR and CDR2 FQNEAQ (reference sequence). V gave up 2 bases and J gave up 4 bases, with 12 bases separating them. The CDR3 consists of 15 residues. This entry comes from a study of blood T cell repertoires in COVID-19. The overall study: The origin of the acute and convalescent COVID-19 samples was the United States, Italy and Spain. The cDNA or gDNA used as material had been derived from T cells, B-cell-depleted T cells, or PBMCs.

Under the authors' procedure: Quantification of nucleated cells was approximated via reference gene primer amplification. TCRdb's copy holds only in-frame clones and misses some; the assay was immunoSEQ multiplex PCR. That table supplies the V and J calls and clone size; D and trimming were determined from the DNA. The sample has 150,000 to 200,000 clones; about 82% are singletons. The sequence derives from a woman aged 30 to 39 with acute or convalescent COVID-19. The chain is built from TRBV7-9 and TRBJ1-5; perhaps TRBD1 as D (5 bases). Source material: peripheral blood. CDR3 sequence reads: CASSLSTGPNQPQHF. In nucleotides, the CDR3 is TGTGCCAGCAGCTTATCTACAGGACCTAATCAGCCCCAGCATTTT.